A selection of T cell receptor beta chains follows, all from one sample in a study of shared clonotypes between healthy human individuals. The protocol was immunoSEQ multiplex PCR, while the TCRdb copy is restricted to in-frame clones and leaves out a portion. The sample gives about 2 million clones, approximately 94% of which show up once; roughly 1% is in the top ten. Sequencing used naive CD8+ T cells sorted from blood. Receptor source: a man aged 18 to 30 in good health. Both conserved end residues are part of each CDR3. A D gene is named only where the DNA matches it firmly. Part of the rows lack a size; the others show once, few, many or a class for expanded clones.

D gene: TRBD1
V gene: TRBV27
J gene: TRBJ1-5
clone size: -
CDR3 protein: CASSLQGAREPQHF
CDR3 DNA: TGTGCCAGCAGTTTACAGGGGGCGCGGGAGCCCCAGCATTTT

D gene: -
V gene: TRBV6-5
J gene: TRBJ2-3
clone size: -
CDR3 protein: CASSWRNVTQYF
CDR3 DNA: TGTGCCAGCAGTTGGCGAAATGTTACGCAGTATTTT

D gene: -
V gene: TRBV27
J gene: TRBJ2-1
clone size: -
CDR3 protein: CASSAHPQGPLGEQFF
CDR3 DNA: TGTGCCAGCAGCGCCCACCCCCAGGGGCCTCTCGGAGAGCAGTTCTTC

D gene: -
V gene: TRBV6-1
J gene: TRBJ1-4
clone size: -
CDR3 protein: CATTEGGVTNEKLFF
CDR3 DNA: TGTGCCACTACGGAGGGGGGCGTAACTAATGAAAAACTGTTTTTT

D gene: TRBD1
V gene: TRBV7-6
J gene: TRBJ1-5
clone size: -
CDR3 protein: CASSAGTGDYNQPQHF
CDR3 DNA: TGTGCCAGCAGCGCAGGGACAGGGGACTACAATCAGCCCCAGCATTTT

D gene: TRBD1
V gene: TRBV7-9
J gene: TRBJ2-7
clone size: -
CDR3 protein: CASSLVVGQGDEQYF
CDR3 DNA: TGTGCCAGCAGCTTAGTAGTAGGACAGGGGGACGAGCAGTACTTC

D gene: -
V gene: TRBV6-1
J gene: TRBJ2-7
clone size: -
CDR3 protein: CASRLRVDYFREQYF
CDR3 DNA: TGTGCCAGCAGGCTCAGGGTAGATTATTTTAGGGAGCAGTACTTC

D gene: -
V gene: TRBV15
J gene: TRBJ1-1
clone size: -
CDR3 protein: CATNSGRGETEAFF
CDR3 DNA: TGTGCCACCAACTCGGGGCGGGGAGAAACTGAAGCTTTCTTT

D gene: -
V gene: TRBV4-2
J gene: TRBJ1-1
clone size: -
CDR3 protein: CASSQDGHDSSTEAFF
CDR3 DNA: TGTGCCAGCAGCCAAGATGGCCACGACAGTAGCACTGAAGCTTTCTTT

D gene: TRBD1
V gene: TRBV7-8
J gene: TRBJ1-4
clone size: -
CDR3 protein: CASSSTGDWDEKLFF
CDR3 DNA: TGTGCCAGCAGCTCCACAGGGGATTGGGATGAAAAACTGTTTTTT

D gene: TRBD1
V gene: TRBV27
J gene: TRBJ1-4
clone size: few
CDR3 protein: CASSLSRTGIEKLFF
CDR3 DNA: TGTGCCAGCAGTTTATCCAGGACAGGAATTGAAAAACTGTTTTTT

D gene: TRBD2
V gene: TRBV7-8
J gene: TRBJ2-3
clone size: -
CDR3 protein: CASSITGGDTQYF
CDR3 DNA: TGTGCCAGCAGCATAACGGGGGGAGATACGCAGTATTTT

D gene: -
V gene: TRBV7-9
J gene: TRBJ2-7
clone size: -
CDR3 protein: CASSSPSSSSYEQYF
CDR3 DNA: TGTGCCAGCAGCTCGCCATCTTCTAGCTCCTACGAGCAGTACTTC

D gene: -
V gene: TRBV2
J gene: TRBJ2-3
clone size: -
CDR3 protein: CASSEILRAQHVTDTQYF
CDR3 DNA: TGTGCCAGCAGCGAAATTCTCAGGGCCCAGCACGTAACAGATACGCAGTATTTT